The 3 T cell receptor beta chains below all came from one sample that was sequenced in a study of cytomegalovirus exposure and HLA in healthy donors. Here immunoSEQ multiplex PCR was the method, and the copy in TCRdb shows in-frame clones only, minus some. Here the sample spans more than 45,000 clones, around 94% being singletons. The sequenced material came from PBMCs. The receptors here all came from a man younger than 30 in good health and CMV-seronegative.

The DNA of the CDR3 is TGTGCCAGCAGCTTAGGTTACTCCAATGAGCAGTTCTTC. Protein sequence: CASSLGYSNEQFF. The gene calls are TRBV7-6 and TRBJ2-1; no clear D. CDR1 is SGHVS, CDR2 FNYEAQ, per germline. With 1 base removed from V and 6 bases from J, the gap between germline ends came to 7 bases. The CDR3 consists of 13 residues.

The CDR3 loop reads CASSSVWTGELFF. CDR3 DNA sequence: TGTGCCAGCAGCTCGGTATGGACCGGGGAGCTGTTTTTT. V gene TRBV11-3 combines with J gene TRBJ2-2, with no clear D. The CDR3 is 13 residues long. Germline loops: CDR1 SGHNT, CDR2 YENEEA. The V and J ends lost 4 bases and 5 bases respectively, with 8 bases between them.

The chain employs TRBV11-3 and TRBJ2-3, with D possibly TRBD1 on 6 matching bases. The germline gives CDR1 SGHNT, CDR2 YENEEA. Trimming removed 5 bases from V and 7 bases from J, with 10 bases in between. The CDR3 contains 12 residues. Here the CDR3 reads CASSQQGNTQYF. CDR3 nucleotides: TGTGCCAGCAGCCAACAGGGAAATACGCAGTATTTT.